This T cell receptor (beta chain) came from a study of blood T cell repertoires in COVID-19. Study details: Spain, Italy and the United States supplied samples that represented acute and convalescent COVID-19.

Data came from immunoSEQ multiplex PCR; TCRdb stores just in-frame clones and leaves some out. Of over 40,000 clones listed, around nine tenths are singletons. J lost 8 bases, V lost 1 base, and 13 bases had no gene match. The CDR3 covers 17 residues. The germline V gene has CDR1 MNHNS and CDR2 SASEGT. This receptor was taken from a human donor in a cohort sampled during active COVID-19. The chain recombines TRBV6-1 with TRBJ2-1; 8 bases map to TRBD1. The sequenced sample consisted of peripheral blood. This chain's CDR3 is CASSEVPQGARFHEQFF. CDR3 sequence (DNA): TGTGCCAGCAGTGAAGTCCCCCAGGGGGCGAGGTTTCATGAGCAGTTCTTC.